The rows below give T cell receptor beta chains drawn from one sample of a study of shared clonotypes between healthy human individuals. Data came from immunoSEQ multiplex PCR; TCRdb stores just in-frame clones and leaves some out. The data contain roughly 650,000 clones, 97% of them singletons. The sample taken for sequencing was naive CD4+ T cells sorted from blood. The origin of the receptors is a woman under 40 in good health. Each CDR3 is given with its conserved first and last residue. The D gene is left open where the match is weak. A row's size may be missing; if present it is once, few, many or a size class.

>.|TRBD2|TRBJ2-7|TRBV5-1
CASSTTSGRGEQYF
TGCGCCAGCAGCACCACTAGCGGGAGGGGCGAGCAGTACTTC
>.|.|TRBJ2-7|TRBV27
CASSFRDGHYEQYF
TGTGCCAGCAGTTTCAGGGACGGCCACTACGAGCAGTACTTC
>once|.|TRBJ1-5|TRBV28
CASSVPGRSNQPQHF
TGTGCCAGCAGTGTGCCAGGACGCAGCAATCAGCCCCAGCATTTT
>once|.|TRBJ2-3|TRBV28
CASSLGQGSFTDTQYF
TGTGCCAGCAGTTTAGGGCAGGGGTCATTTACAGATACGCAGTATTTT
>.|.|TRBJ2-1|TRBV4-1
CASSQPAEGHNEQFF
TGCGCCAGCAGCCAACCAGCGGAGGGCCACAATGAGCAGTTCTTC
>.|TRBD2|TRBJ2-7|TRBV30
CAWSASGGPYEQYF
TGTGCCTGGAGTGCTAGCGGGGGACCCTACGAGCAGTACTTC
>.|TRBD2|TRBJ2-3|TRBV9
CASGEGVYVDTQYF
TGTGCCAGCGGGGAGGGAGTATACGTTGATACGCAGTATTTT
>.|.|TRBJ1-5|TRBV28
CASSFFQGTQPQHF
TGTGCCAGCAGTTTTTTTCAGGGAACACAGCCCCAGCATTTT
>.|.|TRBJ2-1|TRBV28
CASGLYNEQFF
TGTGCCAGCGGATTGTACAATGAGCAGTTCTTC
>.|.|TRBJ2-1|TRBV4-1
CASSRSPINEQFF
TGCGCCAGCAGCCGAAGCCCTATCAATGAGCAGTTCTTC
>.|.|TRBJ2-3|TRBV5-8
CASSRRPTDTQYF
TGTGCCAGCAGCAGGCGACCCACAGATACGCAGTATTTT
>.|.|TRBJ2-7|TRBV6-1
CASSWGSGHPYEQYF
TGTGCCAGCAGTTGGGGTTCCGGACATCCCTACGAGCAGTACTTC
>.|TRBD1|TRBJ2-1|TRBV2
CASGRQGNEQFF
TGTGCCAGCGGAAGACAGGGTAATGAGCAGTTCTTC
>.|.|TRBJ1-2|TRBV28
CASSTLVGGARNYGYTF
TGTGCCAGCAGTACCCTGGTGGGGGGCGCTAGGAACTATGGCTACACCTTC
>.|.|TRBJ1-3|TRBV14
CASRQGGNTIYF
TGTGCCAGCAGACAAGGAGGAAACACCATATATTTT
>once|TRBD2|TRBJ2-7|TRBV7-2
CASSSASGSQYEQYF
TGTGCCAGCAGCTCGGCTAGCGGGAGCCAGTACGAGCAGTACTTC
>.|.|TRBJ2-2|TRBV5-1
CASSLGGSDTGELFF
TGCGCCAGCAGCTTGGGCGGGTCGGACACCGGGGAGCTGTTTTTT
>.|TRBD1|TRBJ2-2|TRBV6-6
CASSSDRDSTGELFF
TGTGCCAGCAGTTCGGACAGGGATAGCACCGGGGAGCTGTTTTTT
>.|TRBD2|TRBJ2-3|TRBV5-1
CASSSTSGGDTQYF
TGCGCCAGCAGCTCGACTAGCGGGGGAGATACGCAGTATTTT
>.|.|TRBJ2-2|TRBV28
CASSPARDSGELFF
TGTGCCAGCAGTCCCGCCAGGGACTCCGGGGAGCTGTTTTTT
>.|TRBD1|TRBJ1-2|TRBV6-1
CASSVTTGAGGYTF
TGTGCCAGCAGTGTTACGACAGGGGCAGGCGGCTACACCTTC
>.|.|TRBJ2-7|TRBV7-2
CASSRETRGEQYF
TGTGCCAGCAGCCGTGAAACTAGGGGGGAGCAGTACTTC
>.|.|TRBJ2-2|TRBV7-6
CASSLYGGTGELFF
TGTGCCAGCAGCTTATACGGGGGCACCGGGGAGCTGTTTTTT
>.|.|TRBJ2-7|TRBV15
CATSRLAYEQYF
TGTGCCACCAGCAGGCTTGCCTACGAGCAGTACTTC
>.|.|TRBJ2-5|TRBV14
CASSQELRTQYF
TGTGCCAGCAGCCAAGAATTGAGGACCCAGTACTTC
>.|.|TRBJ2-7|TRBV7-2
CASSVEEGRGYEQYF
TGTGCCAGCAGCGTGGAAGAAGGGCGAGGGTACGAGCAGTACTTC
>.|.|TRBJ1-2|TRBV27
CASSSHPDRGGGYTF
TGTGCCAGCAGTTCCCACCCCGACAGAGGTGGGGGCTACACCTTC
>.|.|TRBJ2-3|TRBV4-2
CASSPTKGLTWGTDTQYF
TGTGCCAGCAGCCCTACCAAGGGACTGACTTGGGGCACAGATACGCAGTATTTT
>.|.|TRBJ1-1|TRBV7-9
CASSFFHGDTEAFF
TGTGCCAGCAGCTTTTTCCACGGGGACACTGAAGCTTTCTTT
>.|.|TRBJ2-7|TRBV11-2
CASSPQADSYEQYF
TGTGCCAGCAGCCCACAGGCAGATTCCTACGAGCAGTACTTC
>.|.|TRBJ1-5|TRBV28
CASSFYGMRNQPQHF
TGTGCCAGCAGTTTTTATGGCATGAGAAATCAGCCCCAGCATTTT
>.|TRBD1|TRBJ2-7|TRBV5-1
CASSFVTGGTYEQYF
TGCGCCAGCAGCTTTGTGACAGGGGGTACCTACGAGCAGTACTTC
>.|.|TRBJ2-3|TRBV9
CASSVSGAGHTQYF
TGTGCCAGCAGCGTTTCGGGGGCCGGGCATACGCAGTATTTT
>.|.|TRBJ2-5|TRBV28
CASSLSSSLETQYF
TGTGCCAGCAGTTTATCCAGCTCCCTCGAGACCCAGTACTTC
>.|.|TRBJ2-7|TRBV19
CASSIKRAVSSYEQYF
TGTGCCAGTAGTATCAAAAGGGCCGTTAGCTCCTACGAGCAGTACTTC
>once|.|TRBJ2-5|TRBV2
CASSVAPRETQYF
TGTGCCAGCAGTGTGGCCCCTCGGGAGACCCAGTACTTC
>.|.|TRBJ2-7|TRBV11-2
CASSGKLIYPYEQYF
TGTGCCAGCAGCGGAAAATTAATATACCCCTACGAGCAGTACTTC
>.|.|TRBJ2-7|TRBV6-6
CASSYDPLGAYEQYF
TGTGCCAGCAGTTACGATCCTCTGGGGGCCTACGAGCAGTACTTC
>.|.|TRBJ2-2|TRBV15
CATRNRDNTGELFF
TGTGCCACCAGGAACAGGGACAACACCGGGGAGCTGTTTTTT
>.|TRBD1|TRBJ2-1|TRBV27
CASMRQGVMGEQFF
TGTGCCAGCATGAGGCAGGGGGTGATGGGTGAGCAGTTCTTC
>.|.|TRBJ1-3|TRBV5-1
CASSLAGAAKGNTIYF
TGCGCCAGCAGCTTGGCGGGGGCCGCTAAAGGAAACACCATATATTTT
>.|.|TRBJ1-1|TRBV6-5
CASSSVWVENTEAFF
TGTGCCAGCAGTTCCGTGTGGGTAGAGAACACTGAAGCTTTCTTT
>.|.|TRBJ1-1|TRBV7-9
CASSLSGREGMNTEAFF
TGTGCCAGCAGCTTATCTGGTAGGGAGGGGATGAACACTGAAGCTTTCTTT
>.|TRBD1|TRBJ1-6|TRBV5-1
CASSLGTGWNSPLHF
TGCGCCAGCAGCTTGGGGACAGGGTGGAATTCACCCCTCCACTTT
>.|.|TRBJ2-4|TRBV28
CASSLPRVRIQYF
TGTGCCAGCAGTTTACCCAGGGTTCGCATTCAGTACTTC
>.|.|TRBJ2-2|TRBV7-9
CASSTLGSTGELFF
TGTGCCAGCAGCACACTAGGATCCACCGGGGAGCTGTTTTTT
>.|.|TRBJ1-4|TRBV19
CASTPGRGSTNEKLFF
TGTGCCAGTACCCCGGGCAGGGGATCAACTAATGAAAAACTGTTTTTT
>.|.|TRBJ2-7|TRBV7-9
CASRHQGTYEQYF
TGTGCCAGCAGACACCAGGGTACCTACGAGCAGTACTTC
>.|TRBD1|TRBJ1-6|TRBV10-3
CAIRATGSSYNSPLHF
TGTGCCATCAGGGCGACAGGGAGCTCCTATAATTCACCCCTCCACTTT
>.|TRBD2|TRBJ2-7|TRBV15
CATSRGSVTSGNSYEQYF
TGTGCCACCAGCAGGGGATCGGTGACTAGCGGAAACTCCTACGAGCAGTACTTC